This is a list of T cell receptor beta chains from one sample in a study of T cells in Graves' hyperthyroidism and ophthalmopathy. In TCRdb, the multiplex PCR reads were re-called with MiXCR into one record per CDR3 protein. The sample gives roughly 500,000 distinct CDR3 sequences, approximately 15% of which show up once; roughly 6.2% is in the top ten. Material: blood. Receptors originate from a woman in her twenties or thirties with Graves' hyperthyroidism that later progressed to Graves' ophthalmopathy. Each CDR3 is given with its conserved first and last residue. The D gene is left open where the match is weak. Part of the rows lack a size; the others show once, few, many or a class for expanded clones.

j_call	cdr3_length	d_call	clone_size	v_call	cdr3_nt	cdr3_aa
TRBJ2-7	15	TRBD2	-	TRBV6-2/TRBV6-3	TGTGCCAGCAGTGACCATAGCGGGAGTCGTAACGAGCAGTACTTC	CASSDHSGSRNEQYF
TRBJ2-7	14	TRBD1	many	TRBV5-1	TGCGCCAGCAGCTTGGCGACAGGGTCCTACGAGCAGTACTTC	CASSLATGSYEQYF
TRBJ2-1	13	TRBD2	-	TRBV24-1	TGTGCCACAAGATGGGTAGCGGGTGGGGAGCAGTTCTTC	CATRWVAGGEQFF
TRBJ2-5	13	-	many	TRBV2	TGTGCCAGCAGTGGGGGGGGCCCAGAGACCCAGTACTTC	CASSGGGPETQYF
TRBJ1-5	13	-	many	TRBV28	TGTGCCAGCAGTTTCTTTAGCAATCAGCCCCAGCATTTT	CASSFFSNQPQHF
TRBJ2-1	15	TRBD1	many	TRBV20-1	TGCAGTGCTAGAGGTCTACAGGGGGCTAAGGATGAGCAGTTCTTC	CSARGLQGAKDEQFF
TRBJ1-4	14	-	-	TRBV14	TGTGCCAGCAGAGCATCCGGATTTGGTGAAAAACTGTTGTTT	CASRASGFGEKLLF
TRBJ2-3	16	TRBD2	many	TRBV20-1	TGCAGTGCTAGCCCGACTAGCGGGAGGAGCACAGATACGCAGTATTTT	CSASPTSGRSTDTQYF
TRBJ2-5	14	-	few	TRBV30	TGTGCCTGGAGTGTAGGGGGGGGGGTAGAGACCCAGTACTTC	CAWSVGGGVETQYF
TRBJ1-1	13	-	many	TRBV19	TGTGCCAGTTCAAGGACCACAGGCGGTGAAGCTTTCTTT	CASSRTTGGEAFF
TRBJ2-1	15	TRBD1	-	TRBV20-1	TGCAGTGCTAGGGGAGACAGGGGTCACGACAATGAGCAGTTCTTC	CSARGDRGHDNEQFF
TRBJ1-4	14	-	many	TRBV18	TGTGCCAGCTCACCCTCGGGGGGCGACGAAAAACTGTTTTTT	CASSPSGGDEKLFF
TRBJ2-5	15	TRBD1	few	TRBV18	TGTGCCAGCTCAAGAGGACAGGGGAGCCAAGAGACCCAGTACTTC	CASSRGQGSQETQYF
TRBJ2-2	16	TRBD1	few	TRBV5-1	TGCGCCAGCAGCATCTCAACAGGGGGCGGGACCGGGGAGCTGTTTTTT	CASSISTGGGTGELFF
TRBJ2-7	15	TRBD1	many	TRBV19	TGTGCCAGTAGTCCGGGACAGGGGGGACGCTACGAGCAGTACTTC	CASSPGQGGRYEQYF
TRBJ1-2	18	-	many	TRBV6-1	TGTGCCAGCAGCCTAACCGGGAGCGATGGTCCCTCTAACTATGGCTACACCTTC	CASSLTGSDGPSNYGYTF
TRBJ1-2	16	-	few	TRBV6-1	TGTGCCAGCAGTTCCCACCCGACAGCCCGCGGCCTCGGCTACACCTTC	CASSSHPTARGLGYTF
TRBJ2-2	15	TRBD1	few	TRBV7-3	TGTGCCAGCAGCGGCGGGACAGGGAAGGCCGGGGAGCTGTTTTTT	CASSGGTGKAGELFF
TRBJ2-7	15	-	many	TRBV11-2	TGTGCCAGCAGCTACTCTGGTGAGAGCTCCTACGAGCAGTACTTC	CASSYSGESSYEQYF
TRBJ1-5	14	TRBD1	-	TRBV19	TGTGCCAGTAGTATGAACAGGGGTGGACAGCCCCAGCATTTT	CASSMNRGGQPQHF
TRBJ2-2	13	TRBD1	many	TRBV6-2/TRBV6-3	TGTGCCAGCAGCAAGACAGGGACCGGGGAGCTGTTTTTT	CASSKTGTGELFF
TRBJ1-4	13	-	few	TRBV7-2	TGTGCCAGCAGCTGGACCGAGCGTGAAAAACTGTTTTTT	CASSWTEREKLFF
TRBJ2-5	16	-	many	TRBV24-1	TGTGCCACCAGTGAGGGGGGACAGCCGAGCGGGGAGACCCAGTACTTC	CATSEGGQPSGETQYF
TRBJ1-1	15	TRBD1	many	TRBV11-3	TGTGCCAGCAGCCCTTTGGGACAGGGACGGACTGAAGCTTTCTTT	CASSPLGQGRTEAFF
TRBJ2-1	19	TRBD2	once	TRBV19	TGTGCCAGTAGTAATACCGCCTGGACTAGCGGGAGCTCCTACAATGAGCAGTTCTTC	CASSNTAWTSGSSYNEQFF
TRBJ2-2	14	TRBD2	few	TRBV28	TGTGCCAGTTTGGCGGGAGCCCCGGCCGGGGAGCTGTTTTTT	CASLAGAPAGELFF
TRBJ1-3	15	TRBD1	few	TRBV30	TGTGCCTGGACACCGGGACAGTACTCTGGAAACACCATATATTTT	CAWTPGQYSGNTIYF
TRBJ2-5	18	TRBD2	many	TRBV11-2	TGTGCCAGCAGCTCCTCCGGGACTAGCGGGAGGCCATCGGGGACCCAGTACTTC	CASSSSGTSGRPSGTQYF
TRBJ1-5	14	-	few	TRBV6-1	TGTGCCAGCAGTGAATTCATTAGCAATCAGCCCCAGCATTTT	CASSEFISNQPQHF
TRBJ1-4	14	-	many	TRBV15	TGTGCCACCAGCATAAGGGGCAGCTTTGAAAAACTGTTTTTT	CATSIRGSFEKLFF
TRBJ1-5	14	-	many	TRBV3-1	TGTGCCAGCAGCCAAGTTCGGGGAGATCAGCCCCAGCATTTT	CASSQVRGDQPQHF
TRBJ2-3	17	-	-	TRBV30	TGTGCCTGGAGTTGGGGCGGCTTCAAGCGGAGCACAGATACGCAGTATTTT	CAWSWGGFKRSTDTQYF
TRBJ1-2	14	TRBD1	-	TRBV5-4	TGTGCCAGCAGTGAAAACGGGACAGACTATGGCTACACCTTC	CASSENGTDYGYTF
TRBJ2-1	11	-	many	TRBV12-3/TRBV12-4	TGTGCCAGCAGTTTCACGGGAGAGGAGTTCTTC	CASSFTGEEFF
TRBJ2-1	16	TRBD2	many	TRBV24-1	TGTGCCACCAGTCGACTAGCGGGAGAATCTGACAATGAGCAGTTCTTC	CATSRLAGESDNEQFF
TRBJ1-1	17	TRBD1	-	TRBV20-1	TGCAGTGCTAGGGTCCCGGGACAGGGGAGGAGGAACACTGAAGCTTTCTTT	CSARVPGQGRRNTEAFF
TRBJ1-2	14	-	many	TRBV2	TGTGCCAGCACTGAAGACAGCCGATTCTATGGCTACACCTTC	CASTEDSRFYGYTF
TRBJ1-1	11	TRBD1	many	TRBV6-2/TRBV6-3	TGTGCCAGCAAAGGGGGCAGGGACGCTTTCTTT	CASKGGRDAFF
TRBJ2-1	20	TRBD2	-	TRBV7-3	TGTGCCAGCAGCTTAAGCGTTAAGGGCTCCGGGACTAGCGGGAGCTATGAGCAGTTCTTC	CASSLSVKGSGTSGSYEQFF
TRBJ2-2	15	-	many	TRBV10-3	TGTGCCATCAGTGATTTCACATCGAACACCGGGGAGCTGTTTTTT	CAISDFTSNTGELFF
TRBJ2-7	19	TRBD2	few	TRBV5-6	TGTGCCAGCAGCTCGAGGGTGATTTCGACTAGCGGGCTTATCTACGAGCAGTACTTC	CASSSRVISTSGLIYEQYF
TRBJ2-1	14	TRBD2	many	TRBV19	TGTGCCAGTAGTTTTGGCGGGAGTGGCAATGAGCAGTTCTTC	CASSFGGSGNEQFF
TRBJ1-2	14	TRBD1	-	TRBV12-3/TRBV12-4	TGTGCCAGCAGTTTGACAGGGGCAGTACGTGGCTACACCTTC	CASSLTGAVRGYTF
TRBJ2-5	15	-	many	TRBV7-8	TGTGCCAGCAGCCCCAGGACTCGGCCCCAAGAGACCCAGTACTTC	CASSPRTRPQETQYF
TRBJ2-1	16	TRBD2	-	TRBV4-2	TGTGCCAGCAGAGCGACTAGCGGGAGGGTCTACAATGAGCAGTTCTTC	CASRATSGRVYNEQFF
TRBJ2-7	16	-	-	TRBV20-1	TGCAGTGCTAGAGATCGGTCGGAGGGAAGCTCCTACGAGCAGTACTTC	CSARDRSEGSSYEQYF
TRBJ2-3	14	TRBD2	many	TRBV27	TGTGCCAGCAACCCACTAGCGGGAGTGGATACGCAGTATTTT	CASNPLAGVDTQYF
TRBJ2-2	15	-	many	TRBV7-2	TGTGCCAGCAGCTTGGAAATAGGCACTACCGGGGAGCTGTTTTTT	CASSLEIGTTGELFF
TRBJ1-1	12	-	many	TRBV20-1	TGCAGTGCTAGAGACTGGGACACTGAAGCTTTCTTT	CSARDWDTEAFF
TRBJ2-1	16	-	many	TRBV5-1	TGCGCCAGCAGCTCCCCTCGGCAGGAGTTCTACAATGAGCAGTTCTTC	CASSSPRQEFYNEQFF